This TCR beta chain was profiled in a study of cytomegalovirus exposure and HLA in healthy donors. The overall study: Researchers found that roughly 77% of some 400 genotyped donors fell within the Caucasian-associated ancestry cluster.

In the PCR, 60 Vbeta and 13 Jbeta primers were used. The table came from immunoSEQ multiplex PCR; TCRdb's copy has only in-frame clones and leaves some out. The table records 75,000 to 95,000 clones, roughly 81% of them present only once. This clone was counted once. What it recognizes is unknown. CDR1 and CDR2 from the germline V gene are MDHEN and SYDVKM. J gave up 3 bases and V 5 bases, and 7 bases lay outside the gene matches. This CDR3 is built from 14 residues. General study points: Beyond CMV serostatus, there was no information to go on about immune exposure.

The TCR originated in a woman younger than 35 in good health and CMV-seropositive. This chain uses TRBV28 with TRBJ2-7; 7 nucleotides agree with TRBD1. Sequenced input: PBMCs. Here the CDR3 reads CASSPRQGIYEQYF. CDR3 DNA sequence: TGTGCCAGCAGTCCAAGACAGGGCATCTACGAGCAGTACTTC.